This T cell receptor beta chain was recorded in a study of blood T cell repertoires in COVID-19. TCRdb's table, derived via immunoSEQ multiplex PCR, lists solely in-frame clones and lacks some. The table lists some 320,000 clones, about nine tenths of them singletons, with around 2.5% in the top ten. The germline V and J ends were trimmed by 0 bases and 6 bases, with 15 bases remaining between them. Germline V CDR1 and CDR2: SGHTS, YDEGEE. This CDR3 region has 15 residues. The chain uses TRBV5-8 and TRBJ1-2; D gene ambiguous. The sample consisted of PBMCs or T cells enriched from blood (not recorded which). The sequence came from a man in his sixties who had recovered from COVID-19. The CDR3 sequence is CASSLDDFGSDGYTF. CDR3 DNA: TGTGCCAGCAGCTTGGACGACTTCGGGTCCGATGGCTACACCTTC.